Below, 31 T cell receptor beta chains from the same sample are listed, as sequenced in a study of blood T cell repertoires in COVID-19 (dated by TCRdb to about 2020). Libraries were constructed by the immunoSEQ multiplex PCR assay. TCRdb holds this immuneACCESS table with in-frame rearrangements only. Some clones are missing; in checked studies, unresolved V genes explain under half, and the rest has no known cause. The sample profile shows some 130,000 clones; almost 80% of them were found once. The ten largest clones take up approximately 9.9% of the sample. The sample comprised peripheral blood. These receptors were obtained from a man aged 60 to 75 who had recovered from COVID-19.

This chain links TRBV5-1 with TRBJ1-4, with 9 positions matching TRBD1. This CDR3 has 14 residues. Per germline, CDR1 SGHRS and CDR2 YFSETQ. The trim removed 4 bases at V and 8 bases at J, leaving 6 bases unmatched. The CDR3 is CASSPGDRGEKLFF. The CDR3 DNA sequence: TGCGCCAGCAGCCCAGGAGACAGGGGGGAAAAACTGTTTTTT.

The CDR3 region has the DNA TGTGCCAGCAGCCAAGTGAGGTCTAGCGGGAGGATAGGGCAGTTCTTC. This gives the protein CASSQVRSSGRIGQFF. The chain is built from TRBV4-2 and TRBJ2-1, with 11 bases aligning to TRBD2. CDR1 is LGHNA and CDR2 is YNFKEQ in the germline V gene. The CDR3 covers 16 residues. Trimming took 1 base from V and 12 from J; bases not matched to a gene: 11.

The chain links TRBV6-5 to TRBJ2-5; 12 bases are a match to TRBD2. The CDR3 is 16 amino acids. J lost 4 bases, V lost 4 bases, and 7 bases had no gene match. Germline V gene sequence: CDR1 MNHEY, CDR2 SVGAGI. CDR3 bases: TGTGCCAGCAGTTCTAGACTAGCGGGAGTCTTAGAGACCCAGTACTTC. This translates into CASSSRLAGVLETQYF.

The genes are TRBV19 and TRBJ2-7, with D perhaps TRBD2 (5 bases). In germline, CDR1 is LNHDA, CDR2 SQIVND (reference sequence). This CDR3 is 13 amino acids long. The V end lost 1 base, the J end lost 6 bases, and 10 bases lay between the germline ends. CDR3 region: CASSIAREGEQYF. CDR3 sequence (DNA): TGTGCCAGTAGTATAGCCAGAGAGGGCGAGCAGTACTTC.

The chain employs TRBV3-1 (or the pseudogene TRBV3-2) and TRBJ2-6; D gene uncertain. The CDR3 extends over 14 amino acids. V was cut by 4 bases and J by 0 bases, with 4 bases left in between. The V gene's germline CDR1 is LGHDT and CDR2 YNNKEL (reference sequence). This chain's CDR3 is CASSLSSGANVLTF. The CDR3 nucleotides read TGTGCCAGCAGCCTTAGCTCTGGGGCCAACGTCCTGACTTTC.

This clone has a handful of counts. The J gene is TRBJ2-5, the V gene TRBV5-1; 9 nucleotides match TRBD2. The CDR3 contains 15 residues. CDR1 is SGHRS and CDR2 is YFSETQ in the germline V gene. V gave up 1 base and J gave up 2 bases; unmatched junction bases: 3. The CDR3 is CASSLLRGGQETQYF. CDR3 DNA sequence: TGCGCCAGCAGCTTGTTGCGGGGGGGACAAGAGACCCAGTACTTC. The full variable domain, in which reference TRBV5-1 and TRBJ2-5 provide the parts outside the CDR3, is KAGVTQTPRYLIKTRGQQVTLSCSPISGHRSVSWYQQTPGQGLQFLFEYFSETQRNKGNFPGRFSGRQFSNSRSEMNVSTLELGDSALYLCASSLLRGGQETQYFGPGTRLLVL.

The chain has TRBV11-2 and TRBJ2-7; 10 bases are a match to TRBD1. The CDR3 totals 15 residues. CDR1 and CDR2 (germline): SGHAT, FQNNGV. After removal of 5 bases from V and 2 bases from J, the junction contained 6 bases not matched to a gene. The CDR3 here is CASSAGTGAPYEQYF. The DNA of the CDR3 is TGTGCCAGCAGCGCAGGGACAGGGGCCCCCTACGAGCAGTACTTC.

V gene TRBV4-1 combines with J gene TRBJ2-3, with D possibly matching TRBD1 (5 bases). Germline lookup yields CDR1 MGHRA and CDR2 YSYEKL. The CDR3 loop spans 14 amino acids. Trimming pared 0 bases from V and 3 bases from J, leaving 7 bases between. The DNA of the CDR3 is TGCGCCAGCAGCCAAGATGGGGCTACAGATACGCAGTATTTT. It is translated as CASSQDGATDTQYF.

This clone has at least ten counts. The chain recombines TRBV7-2 with TRBJ2-7, with D hard to call. The CDR3 totals 10 residues. Germline V gene data show CDR1 as SGHTA and CDR2 as FQGNSA. The V and J ends lost 5 bases and 10 bases respectively, with 9 bases between them. The CDR3 region has the DNA TGTGCCAGCAGCCCACGAGATCAGTACTTC. Protein: CASSPRDQYF.

The chain carries TRBV11-3 and TRBJ2-2; weak D call: TRBD2 (5 bases). The germline V and J ends were trimmed by 3 bases and 1 base, with 6 bases remaining between them. The CDR3 length is 14 residues. Germline V CDR1 and CDR2: SGHNT, YENEEA. In DNA, the CDR3 is TGTGCCAGCAGCTTGGGAGTGAACACCGGGGAGCTGTTTTTT. It translates to CASSLGVNTGELFF.

The chain uses TRBV19 and TRBJ1-1, with a tentative D call TRBD1 (6 bases). Trimming took 4 bases from V and 4 from J, leaving 16 bases between them. Germline V gene data show CDR1 as LNHDA and CDR2 as SQIVND (reference sequence). The CDR3 extends over 15 amino acids. The CDR3 here is CASSKPRGAGTEAFF. CDR3 nucleotide sequence: TGTGCCAGTAGTAAACCCCGGGGGGCGGGCACTGAAGCTTTCTTT.

The rearrangement uses TRBV6-5 and TRBJ2-7; the match to TRBD1 covers 9 bases. There are 14 residues in the CDR3. Germline assignment: CDR1 MNHEY and CDR2 SVGAGI. With V trimmed by 6 bases and J by 6 bases, 9 bases remained unmatched. CDR3 protein: CASSLGTGKGEQYF. The CDR3 DNA reads TGTGCCAGCAGCCTCGGGACAGGGAAAGGCGAGCAGTACTTC.

J is TRBJ2-1 and V is TRBV21-1; TRBD2 is the table's D call and was not checked against the DNA. TRBV21-1 is listed as a pseudogene. The length of the CDR3 is 16 residues. CDR3 protein: CASSTEPSRLKDEQFF. The CDR3 coding sequence is TGTGCCAGCAGCACCGAGCCTTCTCGTCTAAAAGATGAGCAGTTCTTC.

The V and J genes are TRBV7-2 and TRBJ1-1; D gene ambiguous. The CDR3 covers 12 residues. V lost 1 base, J lost 10 bases, and 10 bases lay in between. Germline CDR1 SGHTA, CDR2 FQGNSA. The CDR3 sequence: CASSLDQSLAFF. CDR3 DNA: TGTGCCAGCAGCTTAGATCAGTCCCTAGCTTTCTTT.

The CDR3 nucleotides are TGTGCCAGCAGCAGTAGGGGAGGCACTGAAGCTTTCTTT. Translated: CASSSRGGTEAFF. The V gene is TRBV3-1 (or the pseudogene TRBV3-2), the J gene TRBJ1-1, with D perhaps TRBD1 (5 bases). The CDR3 length is 13 residues. V was pared by 5 bases and J by 4 bases, with 11 bases between. CDR1 is LGHDT, CDR2 YNNKEL, per germline (reference sequence).

V gene TRBV3-1 (or the pseudogene TRBV3-2) combines with J gene TRBJ2-6, with 8 positions matching TRBD2. V was pared by 0 bases and J by 0 bases, with 4 bases of the junction left unmatched. Germline-derived CDR1 and CDR2 are LGHDT and YNNKEL (reference sequence). CDR3 length equals 18 residues. CDR3 sequence: CASSQDVSGVSGANVLTF. In DNA, the CDR3 is TGTGCCAGCAGCCAAGATGTTAGCGGGGTCTCTGGGGCCAACGTCCTGACTTTC.

The CDR3 here is CASSQSGQGLEAFF. Written as DNA, the CDR3 is TGCGCCAGCAGCCAATCGGGACAGGGGTTAGAAGCTTTCTTT. The rearrangement joins TRBV4-3 to TRBJ1-1, with 10 bases identical to TRBD1. CDR3 length: 14 amino acids. CDR1 LGHNA and CDR2 YSLEER come from the germline V gene. Trimming at V came to 2 bases and at J to 8 bases, leaving 5 bases not matched to a gene.

This chain links TRBV7-9 with TRBJ2-3; D ambiguous. Trimming took off 1 base at V and 6 bases at J, with 5 bases between the two ends. Germline V gene data show CDR1 as SEHNR and CDR2 as FQNEAQ (reference sequence). The CDR3 is made up of 12 amino acids. CDR3 coding DNA: TGTGCCAGCAGCTTAGACGGGGATACGCAGTATTTT. It specifies CASSLDGDTQYF. The variable domain in full, completed from reference TRBV7-9 and TRBJ2-3, reads DTGVSQNPRHKITKRGQNVTFRCDPISEHNRLYWYRQTLGQGPEFLTYFQNEAQLEKSRLLSDRFSAERPKGSFSTLEIQRTEQGDSAMYLCASSLDGDTQYFGPGTRLTVL.

The chain carries TRBV24-1 and TRBJ2-1, with a weak D call TRBD1 (5 bases). The germline CDR1 and CDR2 sequences are KGHDR and SFDVKD. The CDR3 loop spans 13 amino acids. The V gene lost 1 base and the J gene lost 8 bases, with 8 bases spanning the gap. For the CDR3, the DNA is TGTGCCACCAGTGATTTCTGGGGCCATGAGCAGTTCTTC. Its translation is CATSDFWGHEQFF.

The V and J genes are TRBV10-3 and TRBJ1-2; unclear D gene. V was trimmed by 4 bases and J by 8 bases, leaving 14 bases between them. The CDR3 consists of 13 residues. The germline V gene has CDR1 ENHRY and CDR2 SYGVKD. The CDR3 DNA reads as TGTGCCATCAGTGTACGGGGTCCGACGGGCTACACCTTC. Protein: CAISVRGPTGYTF.

The rearrangement uses TRBV2 and TRBJ2-2, with 7 bases aligning to TRBD2. The CDR3 spans 15 residues. Germline CDR1 reads SNHLY; CDR2 reads FYNNEI. Losses at the gene ends were 5 bases for V and 2 bases for J; bases not matched to a gene: 5. The CDR3 here is CASSTAGPNTGELFF. In DNA, the CDR3 is TGTGCCAGCAGTACAGCGGGGCCAAACACCGGGGAGCTGTTTTTT.

The gene calls are TRBV4-1 and TRBJ1-5; 9 bases align to TRBD1. This CDR3 contains 14 residues. J gave up 9 bases and V 4 bases, and 7 bases lay outside the gene matches. Germline V gene data show CDR1 as MGHRA and CDR2 as YSYEKL. This CDR3 is CASSRTGAVWPQHF. For the CDR3, the DNA is TGCGCCAGCAGCCGGACAGGGGCGGTATGGCCCCAGCATTTT.

The J gene is TRBJ1-2, the V gene TRBV4-3; D gene unclear. CDR1 is LGHNA and CDR2 is YSLEER in the germline V gene. CDR3 length: 13 amino acids. Trimming stripped 1 base from V and 8 bases from J, with 11 bases between. CDR3 DNA sequence: TGCGCCAGCAGCCAAGGAGCGGAGAGGGGCTACACCTTC. Amino acid sequence: CASSQGAERGYTF.

This clone was found a few times. The rearrangement uses TRBV19 and TRBJ2-1, with D unresolved. Deletions cut 7 bases from V and 0 bases from J, with 10 bases between. The germline gives CDR1 LNHDA, CDR2 SQIVND (reference sequence). The CDR3 has 14 amino acids. As DNA, the CDR3 is TGTGCCAGTAAAGTCAGTACCTCCTACAATGAGCAGTTCTTC. Translation gives CASKVSTSYNEQFF.

The chain carries TRBV27 and TRBJ2-5; 10 nucleotides match TRBD1. CDR1 and CDR2 from the germline V gene are MNHEY and SMNVEV (reference sequence). The trim removed 6 bases at V and 4 bases at J, leaving 5 bases unmatched. The CDR3 totals 14 residues. CDR3 loop: CASRKGQGRETQYF. The CDR3, as DNA: TGTGCCAGCAGAAAGGGACAGGGGAGAGAGACCCAGTACTTC.

V is TRBV5-5 and J is TRBJ1-2, with 8 bases identical to TRBD1. In germline, CDR1 is SGHKS, CDR2 YYEKEE (reference sequence). This CDR3 comprises 13 residues. With V trimmed by 2 bases and J by 6 bases, 3 bases remained unmatched. The CDR3 bases are TGTGCCAGCAGCTTTTTACAGGGGGATGGCTACACCTTC. It is translated as CASSFLQGDGYTF.

This clone was detected only once. The chain combines TRBV2 with TRBJ1-2, with no clear D. Germline V CDR1 and CDR2: SNHLY, FYNNEI. The V end lost 1 base, the J end lost 3 bases, and 12 bases lay between the germline ends. This CDR3 contains 15 residues. This chain's CDR3 is CASSEGTAIDYGYTF. The CDR3 bases are TGTGCCAGCAGTGAAGGGACTGCCATCGACTATGGCTACACCTTC.

This clone was counted once. This sequence joins TRBV2 and TRBJ1-6, with TRBD1 matching 10 bases. Germline V lookup: CDR1 SNHLY, CDR2 FYNNEI. There are 15 residues in the CDR3. J gave up 7 bases and V 4 bases, and 4 bases lay outside the gene matches. The CDR3: CASSGTGGFNSPLHF. The CDR3 DNA sequence: TGTGCCAGCAGTGGGACAGGGGGTTTCAATTCACCCCTCCACTTT.

This clone has a handful of counts. The rearrangement links TRBV2 to TRBJ1-5, with a weak D call TRBD1 (5 bases). Trimming took 5 bases from V and 2 from J, leaving 13 bases between them. The CDR3 has 15 amino acids. Germline-derived CDR1 and CDR2 are SNHLY and FYNNEI. The CDR3 nucleotides read TGTGCCAGCAGTCCAGACAGCCTTGGCAATCAGCCCCAGCATTTT. Its translation: CASSPDSLGNQPQHF. Combining the CDR3 with reference TRBV2 and TRBJ1-5 gives the whole variable domain EPEVTQTPSHQVTQMGQEVILRCVPISNHLYFYWYRQILGQKVEFLVSFYNNEISEKSEIFDDQFSVERPDGSNFTLKIRSTKLEDSAMYFCASSPDSLGNQPQHFGDGTRLSIL.

The chain recombines TRBV11-2 with TRBJ1-4; 9 bases map to TRBD1. The V and J ends lost 5 bases and 5 bases, in that order; junction bases with no gene match: 6. This CDR3 region has 15 residues. Germline CDR1 is SGHAT and CDR2 is FQNNGV. The CDR3 DNA reads as TGTGCCAGCAGCCGGAATGACAGGGGGAATGAAAAACTGTTTTTT. This sequence encodes CASSRNDRGNEKLFF.

The V and J genes are TRBV18 and TRBJ2-7; 8 bases match TRBD1. V gave up 6 bases and J gave up 5 bases; unmatched junction bases: 12. The CDR3 runs to 15 residues. From germline, CDR1 is KGHSH and CDR2 LQKENI. The chain's CDR3 is CASSPRGLQRDEQYF. In DNA, the CDR3 is TGTGCCAGCTCCCCCAGGGGGCTGCAACGGGACGAGCAGTACTTC. Full variable domain (outside the CDR3, taken from reference TRBV18 and TRBJ2-7): NAGVMQNPRHLVRRRGQEARLRCSPMKGHSHVYWYRQLPEEGLKFMVYLQKENIIDESGMPKERFSAEFPKEGPSILRIQQVVRGDSAAYFCASSPRGLQRDEQYFGPGTRLTVT.